These 21 T cell receptor beta chains were all obtained from the same sample, sequenced in a study of blood T cell repertoires in COVID-19 (dated by TCRdb to 2019 to 2021). The library was built by means of the immunoSEQ multiplex PCR assay. TCRdb limited this immuneACCESS table to in-frame rearrangements with V and J called. A share of clones is missing; checked studies link under half to unresolved V genes, and the rest is unexplained. The sample table contains about 68,000 clones; only one count was recorded for about 91% of them. Together, the top ten hold 7.3% of the sample. The sequencing input was peripheral blood. These receptors originate from a man aged 35-49 years with COVID-19, enrolled during active disease.

The rearrangement links TRBV5-1 to TRBJ2-3; no clear D gene. V gave up 0 bases and J gave up 1 base, with 9 bases separating them. CDR1 is SGHRS, CDR2 YFSETQ, per germline. The CDR3 loop spans 15 amino acids. CDR3 DNA: TGCGCCAGCAGCTTGGACTTGGGCGGCACAGATACGCAGTATTTT. It is translated as CASSLDLGGTDTQYF.

This clone showed up just once. V usage is TRBV2 and J usage is TRBJ1-6; D may be TRBD1 (6 bases). Germline-derived CDR1 and CDR2 are SNHLY and FYNNEI. The CDR3 totals 13 residues. V shed 3 bases and J shed 9 bases, with 9 bases lying between them. The CDR3 sequence is CASSDGRGSPLHF. The CDR3 coding sequence is TGTGCCAGCAGTGACGGCAGGGGTTCACCCCTCCACTTT.

This clone occurred once. The chain joins TRBV15 to TRBJ2-7; tentatively, D is TRBD2 (6 bases). The V end lost 5 bases, the J end lost 4 bases, and 12 bases lay between the germline ends. The CDR3 runs 13 residues. Germline lookup yields CDR1 LNHNV and CDR2 YYDKDF (reference sequence). The CDR3 is CATSPGRGYEQYF. DNA of the CDR3: TGTGCCACCAGCCCGGGGCGGGGATACGAGCAGTACTTC.

This chain joins TRBV6-5 and TRBJ2-7; TRBD1 might be the D (6 bases). Trimming cost V 4 bases and J 2 bases, with 12 bases left between them. The CDR3 length is 14 residues. CDR1 is MNHEY, CDR2 SVGAGI, per germline. The DNA for the CDR3 is TGTGCCAGCAGTTGGACAGTGGCGGCCTACGAGCAGTACTTC. This translates into CASSWTVAAYEQYF.

J is TRBJ2-4 and V is TRBV27; 9 bases agree with TRBD2. Germline V gene data show CDR1 as MNHEY and CDR2 as SMNVEV (reference sequence). The CDR3 runs 14 residues. The ends lost 5 bases at V and 7 bases at J; junction bases unmatched: 6. For the CDR3, the DNA is TGTGCCAGCAGTAACGCGGGGGGGCCGAACATTCAGTACTTC. Translation gives CASSNAGGPNIQYF.

The V call is TRBV19, the J call TRBJ1-3; TRBD1 matches 8 bases. V lost 7 bases and J lost 1; bases outside the gene matches: 3. Germline V gene data show CDR1 as LNHDA and CDR2 as SQIVND (reference sequence). The CDR3 is 14 amino acids. The CDR3 spells CASTRTGSGNTIYF. DNA of the CDR3: TGTGCCAGTACCCGGACAGGGTCTGGAAACACCATATATTTT. The variable domain in full, completed from reference TRBV19 and TRBJ1-3, reads DGGITQSPKYLFRKEGQNVTLSCEQNLNHDAMYWYRQDPGQGLRLIYYSQIVNDFQKGDIAEGYSVSREKKESFPLTVTSAQKNPTAFYLCASTRTGSGNTIYFGEGSWLTVV.

V gene TRBV2 combines with J gene TRBJ2-3; 10 nucleotides agree with TRBD1. From germline, CDR1 is SNHLY and CDR2 FYNNEI. V dropped 8 bases and J dropped 4; count of bases not matched to a gene: 6. This CDR3 spans 14 amino acids. The CDR3 here is CASRAGQGSDTQYF. CDR3 nucleotides: TGTGCCAGCCGGGCGGGACAGGGGTCAGATACGCAGTATTTT.

The chain couples TRBV6-4 to TRBJ1-3; D gene ambiguous. V lost 3 bases and J 0 bases, leaving 9 bases between the germline ends. This CDR3 has 15 amino acids. Germline CDR1 and CDR2: MRHNA and SNTAGT. CDR3 in DNA: TGTGCCAGCAGTGAGGAAGCGGGCTCTGGAAACACCATATATTTT. Translated: CASSEEAGSGNTIYF.

This chain uses TRBV5-6 with TRBJ2-5; a weak D match, TRBD2 (5 bases). Germline CDR1 reads SGHDT; CDR2 reads YYEEEE. V was pared by 0 bases and J by 7 bases, with 10 bases between. The CDR3 totals 13 residues. CDR3 amino acids: CASSLASYGTQYF. The CDR3 DNA follows: TGTGCCAGCAGCTTGGCTAGCTATGGGACCCAGTACTTC.

The V and J genes are TRBV3-1 (or the pseudogene TRBV3-2) and TRBJ1-1; the D gene is possibly TRBD1 (5 bases). The germline gives CDR1 LGHDT, CDR2 YNNKEL (reference sequence). The CDR3 contains 14 residues. Trimming removed 0 bases from V and 9 bases from J, with 14 bases in between. CDR3 region: CASSQDRAKAKAFF. In DNA form, the CDR3 reads TGTGCCAGCAGCCAAGACAGGGCAAAAGCCAAAGCTTTCTTT.

The V and J genes are TRBV19 and TRBJ1-2; 10 nucleotides agree with TRBD1. V shed 3 bases and J 2 bases; nucleotides not matched to a gene: 0. Germline values: CDR1 LNHDA, CDR2 SQIVND (reference sequence). The CDR3 covers 14 residues. The chain's CDR3 is CASSMDRGNYGYTF. The CDR3 coding sequence is TGTGCCAGTAGTATGGACAGGGGGAACTATGGCTACACCTTC.

V and J are TRBV30 and TRBJ1-1; 8 bases agree with TRBD1. In germline, CDR1 is GTSNPN, CDR2 SVGIG (reference sequence). CDR3 length equals 14 residues. Trimming cost V 4 bases and J 1 base; bases outside gene matches: 5. The chain's CDR3 is CAWTGDRGNTEAFF. For the CDR3, the DNA is TGTGCCTGGACGGGCGACAGGGGGAACACTGAAGCTTTCTTT.

This chain links TRBV5-4 with TRBJ2-3; D might be TRBD2 (5 bases). Germline V CDR1 and CDR2: SGHNT, YYREEE (reference sequence). V was pared by 6 bases and J by 0 bases, with 14 bases between. This CDR3 has 15 amino acids. This CDR3 reads CASKDMAGSTDTQYF. CDR3 nucleotide sequence: TGTGCCAGCAAAGATATGGCGGGTAGCACAGATACGCAGTATTTT. Using reference TRBV5-4 and TRBJ2-3 for the parts outside the CDR3, the full variable domain is ETGVTQSPTHLIKTRGQQVTLRCSSQSGHNTVSWYQQALGQGPQFIFQYYREEENGRGNFPPRFSGLQFPNYSSELNVNALELDDSALYLCASKDMAGSTDTQYFGPGTRLTVL.

The rearrangement uses TRBV6-5 and TRBJ1-5; TRBD1 is a possible D gene (6 bases). V was clipped by 4 bases and J by 3 bases, with 13 bases between them. This CDR3 has 15 residues. Per germline, CDR1 MNHEY and CDR2 SVGAGI. The CDR3 nucleotides read TGTGCCAGCAGTTGGCAGGGGTTGAACAATCAGCCCCAGCATTTT. This sequence encodes CASSWQGLNNQPQHF.

This chain links TRBV7-3 with TRBJ2-7; TRBD2 agrees at 7 bases. This CDR3 spans 14 amino acids. Trimming at V came to 3 bases and at J to 6 bases, leaving 8 bases not matched to a gene. CDR1 is SGHTA and CDR2 is FQGTGA in the germline V gene. The CDR3 coding sequence is TGTGCCAGCAGCTTTCAGGGAGGGTCAGTCGAGCAGTACTTC. Translated, it gives CASSFQGGSVEQYF.

The genes are TRBV12-3 or TRBV12-4 and TRBJ1-2; possible D gene TRBD1, 6 bases. This CDR3 region has 12 residues. Trimming took off 2 bases at V and 8 bases at J, with 9 bases between the two ends. CDR3 sequence reads: CASSLTGSGYTF. The CDR3 DNA reads TGTGCCAGCAGTTTAACAGGGAGCGGCTACACCTTC.

V gene TRBV19 combines with J gene TRBJ2-1, with 11 bases that match TRBD2. This CDR3 spans 15 amino acids. Germline values: CDR1 LNHDA, CDR2 SQIVND (reference sequence). The ends lost 4 bases at V and 11 bases at J; junction bases unmatched: 10. The CDR3 sequence is CASSNSGGALIKQFF. The CDR3 DNA is TGTGCCAGTAGTAATAGCGGGGGGGCTCTCATTAAGCAGTTCTTC.

Points on this clone: Within the sample, other DNA sequences also encode this same CDR3. CDR3: CASSQDTGPYNEQFF. In DNA, the CDR3 is TGTGCCAGCAGCCAAGATACAGGCCCTTACAATGAGCAGTTCTTC. The V and J genes are TRBV3-1 (or the pseudogene TRBV3-2) and TRBJ2-1; tentative D call: TRBD1 (5 bases). V shed 0 bases and J shed 4 bases, with 10 bases lying between them. The CDR3 has 15 residues. Germline V gene sequence: CDR1 LGHDT, CDR2 YNNKEL (reference sequence).

The chain is built from TRBV10-3 and TRBJ1-1, with D uncertain. Germline loops: CDR1 ENHRY, CDR2 SYGVKD. The CDR3 consists of 12 residues. V was clipped by 4 bases and J by 1 base, with 4 bases between them. CDR3 loop: CAISVQNTEAFF. The CDR3 DNA sequence: TGTGCCATCAGTGTACAGAACACTGAAGCTTTCTTT.

V usage is TRBV18 and J usage is TRBJ1-5; 10 nucleotides agree with TRBD1. This CDR3 is built from 15 residues. V trimming: 3 bases; J trimming: 7 bases; junction bases outside the gene matches: 6. Per germline, CDR1 KGHSH and CDR2 LQKENI. The CDR3 spells CASSPGTGVHQPQHF. The CDR3 nucleotides read TGTGCCAGCTCACCTGGGACAGGGGTTCACCAGCCCCAGCATTTT. Full variable domain (outside the CDR3, taken from reference TRBV18 and TRBJ1-5): NAGVMQNPRHLVRRRGQEARLRCSPMKGHSHVYWYRQLPEEGLKFMVYLQKENIIDESGMPKERFSAEFPKEGPSILRIQQVVRGDSAAYFCASSPGTGVHQPQHFGDGTRLSIL.

V usage is TRBV6-1 and J usage is TRBJ2-3, with TRBD1 identical over 10 bases. Germline CDR1 MNHNS, CDR2 SASEGT. The V and J ends lost 4 bases and 5 bases, in that order; junction bases with no gene match: 9. The CDR3 is 16 residues long. Here the CDR3 DNA reads TGTGCCAGCAGTGGAACCGACAGGGGGCGAGGAGATACGCAGTATTTT. Translation gives CASSGTDRGRGDTQYF.